The rows below give T cell receptor beta chains drawn from one sample of a study of cytomegalovirus exposure and HLA in healthy donors. TCRdb's table, derived via immunoSEQ multiplex PCR, lists solely in-frame clones and lacks some. The sample lists more than 100,000 clones; 76% were seen once. Source material: PBMCs. The receptors originated from a female donor in good health and CMV-seropositive. The CDR3 runs from the conserved cysteine through the conserved F or W. Fields, in order: J gene, D gene, V gene, CDR3 protein. D genes are given only for firm matches.

TRBJ1-3,TRBD1,TRBV5-1,CASSLGQGGHSGNTIYF
TRBJ2-5,TRBD2,TRBV7-6,CASSSPSGGALETQYF
TRBJ1-1,TRBD1,TRBV29-1,CSGYRGQNTEAFF
TRBJ2-1,NA,TRBV7-3,CASSFPTGPYNEQFF
TRBJ2-5,TRBD2,TRBV28,CASSFFGGAVTETQYF
TRBJ2-3,NA,TRBV9,CASSLFDGGTDTQYF
TRBJ1-2,TRBD1,TRBV18,CASSPGQGREGYTF
TRBJ2-4,TRBD2,TRBV7-9,CASSFGSGRPSKNIQYF
TRBJ2-3,NA,TRBV7-2,CASSLAAARDPTDTQYF
TRBJ2-3,TRBD2,TRBV9,CASSGRPRGGGTDTQYF
TRBJ2-2,NA,TRBV2,CASTQASGAGELFF
TRBJ2-7,TRBD2,TRBV30,CAWDLLGGRTGEQYF
TRBJ1-1,NA,TRBV30,CAWRKDTTLNTEAFF
NA,NA,TRBV12-5,CASGLVRGYPYEQYF
TRBJ2-7,TRBD2,TRBV5-4,CASSLGGSFYEQYF
TRBJ2-7,TRBD2,TRBV18,CASSLAGRSYEQYF
NA,NA,TRBV9,CASSSNPRGAHEQYF
TRBJ1-1,TRBD1,TRBV13,CASSLGQGNTEAFF
TRBJ1-1,TRBD1,TRBV14,CASSQEWTGQRAFF
TRBJ2-5,TRBD2,TRBV6-1,CASSDTGTSGIGETQYF